What follows describes a single TCR beta chain. The target antigen is unknown. The data were obtained in a study of cytomegalovirus exposure and HLA in healthy donors. Study-level results: CMV serostatus was the only recorded immune exposure for donors. A few CMV-associated chains were confirmed in vitro to be specific for CMV antigens. Reports state that TCR beta sequences accurately predicted most subjects' HLA-A and HLA-B alleles. Reportedly, fewer N-insertions than the approximately 700-donor mean appeared in an Asian-associated ancestry cluster in a later analysis.

Primers for the PCR totalled 60 Vbeta and 13 Jbeta. The table came from immunoSEQ multiplex PCR; TCRdb's copy has only in-frame clones and leaves some out. The sample totals under 200,000 clones. The germline V and J ends were trimmed by 10 bases and 4 bases, with 13 bases remaining between them. CDR1 is MNHEY and CDR2 is SVGAGI in the germline V gene. The CDR3 runs to 13 residues. The sequence derives from a woman aged 18-29 years in good health and CMV-seropositive. The chain combines TRBV6-5 with TRBJ2-2; D is ambiguous. Sequencing was performed on PBMCs. The CDR3: CATQQVSTGELFF. The CDR3, as DNA: TGTGCCACACAGCAGGTTTCCACCGGGGAGCTGTTTTTT.